Detailed here is one T cell receptor (beta chain). The sample belongs to a study of blood T cell repertoires in COVID-19. CDR3 length: 15 amino acids. The V end was cut by 2 bases, the J end by 8 bases, with 19 bases between. Germline assignment: CDR1 MGHRA and CDR2 YSYEKL. Clones were sequenced by immunoSEQ multiplex PCR, and TCRdb holds only the in-frame ones, with some missing. The sample holds approximately 400,000 clones, around 87% seen once. The J gene is TRBJ2-7, the V gene TRBV4-1; TRBD2 is a possible D gene (6 bases). Sequencing input: PBMCs or T cells enriched from blood (not recorded which). The sequence was collected from a man under 40 who had recovered from COVID-19. CDR3 in amino acids: CASSQSVGQAGKQYF. The CDR3 region has the DNA TGCGCCAGCAGCCAATCTGTTGGGCAGGCGGGGAAGCAGTACTTC.